These 2 T cell receptor beta chains were all obtained from the same sample, sequenced in a study of OX40 agonist ivuxolimab in advanced cancers. Only in-frame clones appear in the TCRdb table, and some are missing; sequencing was by immunoSEQ multiplex PCR. The table shows over 150,000 clones, with 85% to 95% occurring only once. The sequenced sample was CD4+ or CD8+ T cells sorted from blood, obtained in a trial of the OX40 agonist ivuxolimab. The origin of the receptors is an adult with an advanced solid tumor such as melanoma, head and neck, liver or kidney cancer.

To note about this clone: Relative to the germline gene, one junction end is altered; a read error may explain this. This chain uses TRBV7-2 with TRBJ2-5, with D perhaps matching TRBD2 (5 bases). This CDR3 is 9 amino acids long. The germline V gene has CDR1 SGHTA and CDR2 FQGNSA. The CDR3 DNA sequence: TGTGCCAGCAGCTTAGGAGGGAACTTC. Its protein is CASSLGGNF.

The chain combines TRBV5-1 with TRBJ1-1; D is perhaps TRBD1 (5 bases). The CDR3 covers 19 residues. Trimming cost V 3 bases and J 4 bases, with 28 bases left between them. From germline, CDR1 is SGHRS and CDR2 YFSETQ. The CDR3 here is CASSSGRWGKGAPGTEAFF. Here the CDR3 DNA reads TGCGCCAGCAGCTCAGGGAGATGGGGAAAAGGGGCTCCGGGCACTGAAGCTTTCTTT.